This T cell receptor beta chain is from a study of blood T cell repertoires in COVID-19. Across the whole study: Samples representing acute and convalescent COVID-19 were sourced from the United States, Italy and Spain. Sources were T cells, B-cell-depleted T cells, or PBMCs; the material itself was cDNA or gDNA.

Original processing notes: From reference gene primer amplification, estimates of nucleated cell counts were derived. The table came from immunoSEQ multiplex PCR; TCRdb's copy has only in-frame clones and leaves some out. V, J and clone size are those of that table, while D and trimming were read from the DNA. Of about 230,000 clones in the sample, approximately 90% were seen once. The Seattle patients joined while their infection was active and were tracked longitudinally afterward. V was cut by 4 bases and J by 0 bases, with 7 bases left in between. The CDR3 runs 14 residues. Per germline, CDR1 LNHDA and CDR2 SQIVND (reference sequence).

Specimen: peripheral blood. The TCR sequence derives from a man in his fifties with COVID-19, enrolled during active disease. The chain joins TRBV19 to TRBJ1-5; TRBD1 might be the D (6 bases). The CDR3 sequence is CASSRTDSNQPQHF. The CDR3 DNA is TGTGCCAGTAGTAGGACAGATAGCAATCAGCCCCAGCATTTT.